This T cell receptor beta chain was identified during a study of vaccination and CD4 T cells after COVID-19. Treatment in this sample: roughly 10-day PBMC culture with coronavirus spike peptide pools or control peptides (ViraFEST assay). The CDR3 extends over 13 amino acids. Germline CDR1 reads MGHDK; CDR2 reads SYGVNS. Trimming stripped 5 bases from V and 3 bases from J, with 10 bases between. An Oncomine TCR Beta short-read assay was used to sequence the DNA from cultured CD4+ T cells. TCRdb re-called the PCR reads through MiXCR, storing one row per CDR3 protein. The profile shows thousands of distinct CDR3 sequences, less than 25% of them singletons. By proportion, this clonotype is medium-sized (0.01 to 0.1%). Its antigen is not identified.

This receptor was taken from a human donor who had recovered from COVID-19. V is TRBV25-1 and J is TRBJ1-2, with a possible D match to TRBD1 (6 bases). The starting material was CD4+ T cells from blood, cultured in vitro, obtained after SARS-CoV-2 vaccination. CDR3 in amino acids: CASSPAGDYGYTF. CDR3 in DNA: TGTGCCAGCAGTCCGGCAGGGGACTATGGCTACACCTTC.